The clone carrying this T cell receptor beta chain was seen many times. The antigen remains unidentified. No progression to ophthalmopathy during 18 months of follow-up defined stable disease. Approximately 10 ml of fresh peripheral blood supplied the PBMCs. This specimen comes from a study of T cells in Graves' hyperthyroidism and ophthalmopathy. Across the whole study: Peripheral blood specimens were obtained at initial diagnosis, prior to any treatment. Overall study results and limits: Also found in blood were most expanded thyroid clonotypes above 0.001.

RNA transcripts gave rise to amplified TCR beta CDR3 regions. The TCR CDR3 first-round RT-PCR relied on the HTBI primer set. MiXCR was run by TCRdb on the multiplex PCR reads, yielding one entry per CDR3 protein. The sample yields around 600,000 distinct CDR3 sequences, approximately 14% seen once. The V and J ends lost 9 bases and 0 bases respectively, with 12 bases between them. The CDR3 is 13 residues long. Germline V gene lookup returns CDR1 MNHNS and CDR2 SASEGT. Input material: blood. The source of this sequence is a woman aged 30 to 39 with Graves' hyperthyroidism. This chain joins TRBV6-1 and TRBJ2-7; TRBD1 is a possible D gene (5 bases). The CDR3 sequence: CASKQGDSYEQYF. The DNA for the CDR3 is TGTGCCAGTAAGCAGGGCGACTCCTACGAGCAGTACTTC.